This entry features one TCR beta chain sequence. Its antigen is undetermined. This entry belongs to a study of T cells after yellow fever vaccination. Findings and caveats of the study: Bulk-population clonotypes that are abundant could appear as contaminants in FACS-sorted repertoires. The secondary response peaked faster, at day 5 versus 15, but was weaker. Reappearance after the booster was observed for most primary-vaccination clones (roughly 96% CD4, about 91% CD8).

TCRdb passed the 5' RACE reads through MiXCR, listing each CDR3 protein once. The repertoire holds 300,000 to 400,000 distinct CDR3 sequences, with 8.7% as singletons. This CDR3 comprises 14 residues. V was pared by 2 bases and J by 2 bases, with 5 bases of the junction left unmatched. CDR1 is DFQATT, CDR2 SNEGSKA, per germline (reference sequence). The sample consisted of PBMCs, taken on the day of the first yellow fever vaccination. This chain links TRBV20-1 with TRBJ1-2; 7 bases are shared with TRBD1. The sequence derives from a man in his late teens or twenties who received the YFV17D yellow fever vaccine. The DNA of the CDR3 is TGCAGTGCTAGAATCGACAGGGAAAACTATGGCTACACCTTC. This translates into CSARIDRENYGYTF.